The 24 T cell receptor beta chains listed next were all sequenced from one sample in a study of technical replicates of blood from a few donors. Here immunoSEQ multiplex PCR was the method, and the copy in TCRdb shows in-frame clones only, minus some. The sample carries tens of thousands of clones, 90% to 95% recorded once. Sequences were obtained from PBMCs. The receptors shown here come from a human donor in good health. Some clones in this sample may be carry-over from other donors' samples.

This clone has just one count. The CDR3 nucleotides are TGTGCCAGCAGCCCCACCGCGGCAGTCACCTACAATGAGCAGTTCTTC. Protein product: CASSPTAAVTYNEQFF. The chain is built from TRBV7-9 and TRBJ2-1; D is uncertain. Between the trimmed V and J ends, which lost 5 bases and 2 bases, there was a span of 16 bases. The CDR3 has 16 residues. Germline CDR1 reads SEHNR; CDR2 reads FQNEAQ (reference sequence). The variable domain in full, with the rest retrieved from reference TRBV7-9 and TRBJ2-1, is DTGVSQNPRHKITKRGQNVTFRCDPISEHNRLYWYRQTLGQGPEFLTYFQNEAQLEKSRLLSDRFSAERPKGSFSTLEIQRTEQGDSAMYLCASSPTAAVTYNEQFFGPGTRLTVL.

The J gene is TRBJ2-3, the V gene TRBV7-2; 7 nucleotides line up with TRBD2. Germline V CDR1 and CDR2: SGHTA, FQGNSA. Trimming removed 5 bases from V and 0 bases from J; junction bases left unmatched: 5. The CDR3 has 15 amino acids. CDR3 sequence: CASSISGASTDTQYF. The CDR3 DNA reads as TGTGCCAGCAGCATCAGCGGGGCTAGCACAGATACGCAGTATTTT.

This chain connects TRBV5-6 to TRBJ1-1, with D uncertain. The CDR3 is 13 residues long. CDR1 SGHDT and CDR2 YYEEEE come from the germline V gene. The CDR3 region is CATGRDMNTEAFF. In nucleotides, the CDR3 is TGTGCTACCGGGAGAGATATGAACACTGAAGCTTTCTTT.

The V gene is TRBV30, the J gene TRBJ2-7; perhaps TRBD1 as D (5 bases). CDR1 is GTSNPN and CDR2 is SVGIG in the germline V gene (reference sequence). The CDR3 sequence is 12 residues long. V lost 2 bases and J 1 base, leaving 6 bases between the germline ends. The CDR3 protein is CAWSQGSYEQYF. CDR3 DNA sequence: TGTGCCTGGAGTCAGGGTTCCTACGAGCAGTACTTC. The variable domain in full, with the rest retrieved from reference TRBV30 and TRBJ2-7, is SQTIHQWPATLVQPVGSPLSLECTVEGTSNPNLYWYRQAAGRGLQLLFYSVGIGQISSEVPQNLSASRPQDRQFILSSKKLLLSDSGFYLCAWSQGSYEQYFGPGTRLTVT.

The chain links TRBV19 to TRBJ2-5; 8 bases fit TRBD2. The CDR3 has 17 amino acids. Germline loops: CDR1 LNHDA, CDR2 SQIVND (reference sequence). With V trimmed by 5 bases and J by 1 base, 12 bases remained unmatched. The CDR3 sequence: CASSETSGAPFQETQYF. CDR3 DNA sequence: TGTGCCAGTAGTGAAACTAGCGGAGCACCCTTCCAAGAGACCCAGTACTTC.

The V call is TRBV6-5, the J call TRBJ2-7; 10 bases fit TRBD1. The CDR3 has 15 amino acids. Germline assignment: CDR1 MNHEY and CDR2 SVGAGI. J was trimmed by 0 bases and V by 6 bases; bases with no gene match: 5. CDR3 loop: CASRSGQGSSYEQYF. For the CDR3, the DNA is TGTGCCAGCAGGTCGGGACAGGGGAGCTCCTACGAGCAGTACTTC.

The V and J genes are TRBV4-3 and TRBJ1-2; D might be TRBD1 (6 bases). Deletions cut 0 bases from V and 4 bases from J, with 15 bases between. Germline V gene sequence: CDR1 LGHNA, CDR2 YSLEER. CDR3 size: 16 residues. CDR3 sequence: CASSQEGIRGGYGYTF. As DNA, the CDR3 is TGCGCCAGCAGCCAAGAGGGGATCAGGGGCGGCTATGGCTACACCTTC.

In its sample, this clone was seen a few times. V gene TRBV5-5 combines with J gene TRBJ1-6, with 7 bases aligning to TRBD1. Losses at the gene ends were 8 bases for V and 3 bases for J; bases not matched to a gene: 14. The CDR3 covers 17 residues. Germline V gene sequence: CDR1 SGHKS, CDR2 YYEKEE (reference sequence). CDR3 nucleotides: TGTGCCAGTCAGACAGGGATCTTTCAGGGCTATAATTCACCCCTCCACTTT. This sequence encodes CASQTGIFQGYNSPLHF.

V gene TRBV4-3 combines with J gene TRBJ2-1; 7 bases agree with TRBD1. This CDR3 spans 13 amino acids. CDR1 and CDR2 (germline): LGHNA, YSLEER. J lost 8 bases, V lost 4 bases, and 5 bases had no gene match. As DNA, the CDR3 is TGCGCCAGCAGCCTCAGAGGGGGCGATGAGCAGTTCTTC. This gives the protein CASSLRGGDEQFF.

The chain carries TRBV7-9 and TRBJ2-1, with D maybe TRBD2 (6 bases). Trimming pared 5 bases from V and 2 bases from J, leaving 13 bases between. The germline V gene encodes CDR1 SEHNR and CDR2 FQNEAQ (reference sequence). The CDR3 covers 15 residues. CDR3 in amino acids: CASSGGTVPYNEQFF. In DNA form, the CDR3 reads TGTGCCAGCAGCGGGGGGACGGTCCCCTACAATGAGCAGTTCTTC.

This clone showed up just once. The CDR3 nucleotides read TGTGCCAGCAGCATAAGGGGGACCGGGAACACTGAAGCTTTCTTT. This translates into CASSIRGTGNTEAFF. This chain uses TRBV11-2 with TRBJ1-1, with D possibly matching TRBD1 (6 bases). Germline loops: CDR1 SGHAT, CDR2 FQNNGV. Trimming pared 5 bases from V and 1 base from J, leaving 14 bases between. This CDR3 spans 15 amino acids.

The CDR3 loop is CASSRDSNQPQHF. The CDR3 DNA reads as TGTGCCAGCTCGAGAGATAGCAATCAGCCCCAGCATTTT. The rearrangement uses TRBV7-8 and TRBJ1-5, with unresolved D. The length of the CDR3 is 13 residues. In germline, CDR1 is SGHVS, CDR2 FQNEAQ. Trimming stripped 8 bases from V and 0 bases from J, with 8 bases between.

V is TRBV7-2 and J is TRBJ2-5; 7 nucleotides match TRBD2. Germline V gene lookup returns CDR1 SGHTA and CDR2 FQGNSA. V trimming: 1 base; J trimming: 4 bases; junction bases outside the gene matches: 12. The length of the CDR3 is 17 residues. The CDR3 loop is CASSLVRTGGSRETQYF. In DNA, the CDR3 is TGTGCCAGCAGCTTAGTCCGAACGGGAGGTAGTCGAGAGACCCAGTACTTC. Based on the CDR3 plus reference TRBV7-2 and TRBJ2-5, the full variable domain is GAGVSQSPSNKVTEKGKDVELRCDPISGHTALYWYRQSLGQGLEFLIYFQGNSAPDKSGLPSDRFSAERTGGSVSTLTIQRTQQEDSAVYLCASSLVRTGGSRETQYFGPGTRLLVL.

The rearrangement uses TRBV25-1 and TRBJ2-7, with a possible D match to TRBD2 (5 bases). CDR3 length: 16 amino acids. CDR1 MGHDK and CDR2 SYGVNS come from the germline V gene. V lost 5 bases to trimming and J lost 1 base, with 18 bases between them. Here the CDR3 DNA reads TGTGCCAGCAGTTCCCGGGAATCGCGGTTATCCTACGAGCAGTACTTC. It translates to CASSSRESRLSYEQYF.

This sequence joins TRBV7-2 and TRBJ2-3, with D perhaps TRBD1 (5 bases). V gave up 5 bases and J gave up 6 bases, with 9 bases separating them. The germline CDR1 and CDR2 sequences are SGHTA and FQGNSA. The CDR3 sequence is 12 residues long. The chain's CDR3 is CASSAQGDTQYF. CDR3 nucleotide sequence: TGTGCCAGCAGCGCTCAGGGTGATACGCAGTATTTT.

The rearrangement uses TRBV7-2 and TRBJ1-5; TRBD1 aligns across 9 bases. The germline V gene has CDR1 SGHTA and CDR2 FQGNSA. The CDR3 runs to 15 residues. The J segment lost 7 bases and the V segment lost 2 bases, leaving 6 bases of the junction unmatched. CDR3 loop: CASSLNRGREQPQHF. The CDR3 bases are TGTGCCAGCAGCTTAAACAGGGGGCGCGAGCAGCCCCAGCATTTT.

DNA of the CDR3: TGTGCCAGCAGGGACACCGCCTCTGGAAACACCATATATTTT. Translating gives CASRDTASGNTIYF. The chain recombines TRBV7-2 with TRBJ1-3; a possible D gene is TRBD1 (5 bases). Germline loops: CDR1 SGHTA, CDR2 FQGNSA. The CDR3 covers 14 residues. The germline V and J ends were trimmed by 6 bases and 0 bases, with 9 bases remaining between them.

The chain uses TRBV6-6 and TRBJ1-2; TRBD1 agrees at 10 bases. The V segment lost 7 bases and the J segment 2 bases; nucleotides outside the gene matches: 1. The length of the CDR3 is 13 residues. Germline loops: CDR1 MNHNY, CDR2 SVGAGI (reference sequence). CDR3 coding DNA: TGTGCCAGCAAGGACAGGGGGAACTATGGCTACACCTTC. It translates to CASKDRGNYGYTF.

The rearrangement links TRBV12-5 to TRBJ2-1, with D perhaps TRBD1 (5 bases). The CDR3 totals 16 residues. Germline CDR1 LGHNT, CDR2 FRNRAP. V was clipped by 6 bases and J by 0 bases, with 15 bases between them. The CDR3 loop is CASGLGRLSSYNEQFF. For the CDR3, the DNA is TGTGCTAGTGGCCTGGGGCGTCTTAGCTCCTACAATGAGCAGTTCTTC.

The chain employs TRBV4-1 and TRBJ1-3, with D unresolved. This CDR3 has 14 residues. V was shortened by 4 bases and J by 8 bases, with 15 bases between the two germline ends. The germline V gene encodes CDR1 MGHRA and CDR2 YSYEKL. CDR3 loop: CASSLPANEDTIYF. CDR3 DNA sequence: TGCGCCAGCAGCCTACCCGCCAACGAGGACACCATATATTTT.

The chain recombines TRBV7-2 with TRBJ2-7; no clear D gene. This CDR3 is built from 13 residues. Germline V gene lookup returns CDR1 SGHTA and CDR2 FQGNSA. The germline V and J ends were trimmed by 5 bases and 2 bases, with 10 bases remaining between them. In DNA form, the CDR3 reads TGTGCCAGCAGCAAAGACTTCACCTACGAGCAGTACTTC. It specifies CASSKDFTYEQYF. Looking up the rest from reference TRBV7-2 and TRBJ2-7 gives the full variable domain: GAGVSQSPSNKVTEKGKDVELRCDPISGHTALYWYRQSLGQGLEFLIYFQGNSAPDKSGLPSDRFSAERTGGSVSTLTIQRTQQEDSAVYLCASSKDFTYEQYFGPGTRLTVT.

The rearrangement uses TRBV2 and TRBJ2-2; TRBD1 matches at 8 bases. Trimming cost V 9 bases and J 4 bases; bases outside gene matches: 16. The CDR3 consists of 17 residues. CDR1 and CDR2 from the germline V gene are SNHLY and FYNNEI. The CDR3 loop reads CARTTPGQGAVTGELFF. CDR3 nucleotide sequence: TGTGCCAGGACGACACCTGGACAGGGAGCGGTCACCGGGGAGCTGTTTTTT.

The chain carries TRBV7-2 and TRBJ1-6, with D perhaps TRBD1 (5 bases). With 1 base removed from V and 6 bases from J, the gap between germline ends came to 10 bases. The CDR3 consists of 15 residues. Germline CDR1 reads SGHTA; CDR2 reads FQGNSA. The CDR3 DNA sequence: TGTGCCAGCAGCTTAGGAGACAGATTTAATTCACCCCTCCACTTT. Translating gives CASSLGDRFNSPLHF.

This clone is a singleton in its sample. The chain has TRBV7-8 and TRBJ2-2, with a weak D call TRBD1 (5 bases). The CDR3 covers 14 residues. Germline CDR1 reads SGHVS; CDR2 reads FQNEAQ. V was trimmed by 4 bases and J by 6 bases, leaving 12 bases between them. CDR3 nucleotide sequence: TGTGCCAGCAGCTCAGGGAAAGGGTCCGGGGAGCTGTTTTTT. This codes for CASSSGKGSGELFF.